One and the same sample provided the 28 T cell receptor beta chains below, sequenced in a study of cytomegalovirus exposure and HLA in healthy donors. Researchers ran the PCR with 60 Vbeta and 13 Jbeta primers. Sequencing used immunoSEQ multiplex PCR; TCRdb keeps in-frame clones, though not all of them. The top ten clones hold about 7.6% of a sample with 150,000 to 200,000 clones, 75% of them seen once. The sequencing input was PBMCs. Every receptor here comes from a woman aged 35 to 49 in good health and CMV-seropositive.

The V call is TRBV9, the J call TRBJ2-1, with 10 bases lining up with TRBD2. In germline, CDR1 is SGDLS, CDR2 YYNGEE. This CDR3 is 16 amino acids long. V lost 0 bases to trimming and J lost 6 bases; unmatched junction nucleotides: 6. The CDR3 DNA follows: TGTGCCAGCAGCGTAGCTAGAACTAGCGGGATCAATGAGCAGTTCTTC. Protein product: CASSVARTSGINEQFF.

The chain joins TRBV28 to TRBJ2-7, with D possibly TRBD2 on 6 matching bases. The germline gives CDR1 MDHEN, CDR2 SYDVKM. Trimming removed 5 bases from V and 4 bases from J, with 18 bases in between. The CDR3 contains 15 residues. CDR3 in amino acids: CASSLRRQGGYEQYF. The CDR3 region has the DNA TGTGCCAGCAGTCTCCGTCGGCAGGGAGGATACGAGCAGTACTTC.

The chain carries TRBV29-1 and TRBJ2-5; 8 bases map to TRBD2. CDR3 size: 14 residues. Germline CDR1 SQVTM, CDR2 ANQGSEA. CDR3 residues: CSAGRVGPQETQYF. For the CDR3, the DNA is TGCAGTGCCGGGAGGGTAGGGCCCCAAGAGACCCAGTACTTC.

The CDR3 here is CASSYGQGGQPQHF. The DNA of the CDR3 is TGTGCCAGCAGCTATGGACAGGGAGGGCAGCCCCAGCATTTT. The rearrangement links TRBV6-6 to TRBJ1-5; TRBD1 agrees at 8 bases. The J segment lost 7 bases and the V segment lost 6 bases, leaving 8 bases of the junction unmatched. Germline loops: CDR1 MNHNY, CDR2 SVGAGI (reference sequence). The CDR3 spans 14 residues.

The rearrangement uses TRBV2 and TRBJ1-2; TRBD1 matches at 8 bases. CDR1 SNHLY and CDR2 FYNNEI come from the germline V gene. V was pared by 7 bases and J by 8 bases, with 9 bases of the junction left unmatched. This CDR3 comprises 13 residues. The CDR3 is CASKEQGAGGYTF. The CDR3 bases are TGTGCCAGCAAGGAGCAGGGGGCGGGGGGCTACACCTTC. The full variable domain, completed using reference TRBV2 and TRBJ1-2, is EPEVTQTPSHQVTQMGQEVILRCVPISNHLYFYWYRQILGQKVEFLVSFYNNEISEKSEIFDDQFSVERPDGSNFTLKIRSTKLEDSAMYFCASKEQGAGGYTFGSGTRLTVV.

The chain combines TRBV28 with TRBJ2-4; 9 bases are shared with TRBD1. The J segment lost 8 bases and the V segment lost 5 bases, leaving 7 bases of the junction unmatched. CDR1 and CDR2 (germline): MDHEN, SYDVKM. This CDR3 region has 14 residues. CDR3 bases: TGTGCCAGCAGTACACCGGGACAGGGATACATTCAGTACTTC. It specifies CASSTPGQGYIQYF.

V is TRBV19 and J is TRBJ1-5, with D possibly matching TRBD1 (5 bases). V lost 3 bases, J lost 2 bases, and 14 bases lay in between. This CDR3 comprises 16 residues. Germline CDR1 LNHDA, CDR2 SQIVND (reference sequence). CDR3 amino acids: CASSIIPTGGNQPQHF. CDR3 DNA sequence: TGTGCCAGTAGTATTATACCTACGGGGGGCAATCAGCCCCAGCATTTT.

This clone was detected only once. The CDR3 coding sequence is TGTGCCAGCAACGCCCCCGCAGGGGAACTCCTCACCGGGGAGCTGTTTTTT. It codes for CASNAPAGELLTGELFF. This sequence joins TRBV28 and TRBJ2-2, with a possible D match to TRBD1 (6 bases). The V gene lost 7 bases and the J gene lost 4 bases, with 22 bases spanning the gap. The CDR3 consists of 17 residues. Germline CDR1 MDHEN, CDR2 SYDVKM.

The J gene is TRBJ2-5, the V gene TRBV6-1; TRBD1 aligns across 8 bases. With V trimmed by 5 bases and J by 1 base, 3 bases remained unmatched. There are 14 residues in the CDR3. CDR1 is MNHNS, CDR2 SASEGT, per germline. The CDR3 region is CASSRTGGQETQYF. Here the CDR3 DNA reads TGTGCCAGCAGTCGCACAGGGGGCCAAGAGACCCAGTACTTC.

The rearrangement joins TRBV28 to TRBJ2-7, with D maybe TRBD2 (7 bases). Trimming removed 6 bases from V and 4 bases from J, with 16 bases in between. Per the germline V gene, CDR1 is MDHEN and CDR2 is SYDVKM. This CDR3 contains 14 residues. This chain's CDR3 is CASRGLGGLYEQYF. The DNA for the CDR3 is TGTGCCAGCAGGGGACTGGGGGGGCTGTACGAGCAGTACTTC.

The chain carries TRBV14 and TRBJ2-7; TRBD2 matches at 8 bases. CDR1 SGHDN and CDR2 FVKESK come from the germline V gene. Unmatched junction bases numbered 9, after V lost 2 bases and J lost 6 bases. The CDR3 extends over 15 amino acids. The DNA for the CDR3 is TGTGCCAGCAGCCAACGCTTCGGGACTAGTATCGAGCAGTACTTC. Protein sequence: CASSQRFGTSIEQYF.

The chain is built from TRBV7-2 and TRBJ1-2, with TRBD1 identical over 9 bases. CDR1 SGHTA and CDR2 FQGNSA come from the germline V gene. The CDR3 is 14 amino acids. With V trimmed by 5 bases and J by 4 bases, 5 bases remained unmatched. As DNA, the CDR3 is TGTGCCAGCAGCAGCCGGGACAGGGCCTATGGCTACACCTTC. The encoded protein is CASSSRDRAYGYTF.

J is TRBJ1-2 and V is TRBV13; 7 bases align to TRBD1. Germline lookup yields CDR1 PRHDT and CDR2 FYEKMQ (reference sequence). The CDR3 covers 15 residues. V shed 4 bases and J 0 bases; nucleotides not matched to a gene: 5. CDR3 sequence reads: CASSYGDRANYGYTF. CDR3 DNA: TGTGCCAGCAGCTACGGGGACAGAGCTAACTATGGCTACACCTTC.

CDR3 sequence reads: CASSYSRRSDEQFF. The CDR3 DNA follows: TGTGCCAGCAGTTACTCGAGGAGGAGTGATGAGCAGTTCTTC. The rearrangement uses TRBV6-6 and TRBJ2-1, with D possibly being TRBD2 (5 bases). Germline loops: CDR1 MNHNY, CDR2 SVGAGI (reference sequence). Trimming took 0 bases from V and 8 from J, leaving 11 bases between them. The CDR3 runs to 14 residues.

This clone was counted only a few times. This rearrangement joins TRBV7-9 to TRBJ2-1; D perhaps matches TRBD2 (5 bases). Trimming cost V 0 bases and J 10 bases, with 16 bases left between them. The CDR3 covers 15 residues. The V gene's germline CDR1 is SEHNR and CDR2 FQNEAQ (reference sequence). The CDR3: CASSLALLAEREQFF. Written as DNA, the CDR3 is TGTGCCAGCAGCTTAGCGCTCCTAGCCGAGAGGGAGCAGTTCTTC. Full variable domain (rest looked up from reference TRBV7-9 and TRBJ2-1): DTGVSQNPRHKITKRGQNVTFRCDPISEHNRLYWYRQTLGQGPEFLTYFQNEAQLEKSRLLSDRFSAERPKGSFSTLEIQRTEQGDSAMYLCASSLALLAEREQFFGPGTRLTVL.

The table lists this clone with a few counts. The chain recombines TRBV12-5 with TRBJ2-3, with D maybe TRBD2 (7 bases). The CDR3 is 14 residues long. CDR1 is LGHNT and CDR2 is FRNRAP in the germline V gene. The V end lost 7 bases, the J end lost 7 bases, and 18 bases lay between the germline ends. This chain's CDR3 is CASVLGGPGNTQYF. The CDR3 DNA reads as TGTGCTAGTGTCTTGGGGGGGCCAGGGAATACGCAGTATTTT.

This clone was picked up one time. The gene calls are TRBV5-1 and TRBJ1-1; a weak D match, TRBD1 (6 bases). Germline lookup yields CDR1 SGHRS and CDR2 YFSETQ. This CDR3 is 15 amino acids long. V lost 0 bases and J lost 3, with 12 bases in between. The CDR3 here is CASSLALGTYTEAFF. Written as DNA, the CDR3 is TGCGCCAGCAGCTTGGCTCTTGGGACATACACTGAAGCTTTCTTT.

The chain is built from TRBV7-8 and TRBJ2-2; 14 bases are shared with TRBD2. V shed 4 bases, J shed 5 bases, and the junction held 6 bases outside the gene matches. The CDR3 length is 17 residues. The germline V gene encodes CDR1 SGHVS and CDR2 FQNEAQ. The DNA of the CDR3 is TGTGCCAGCAGCTCCCGACTAGCGGGAGGGTTGACCGGGGAGCTGTTTTTT. It is translated as CASSSRLAGGLTGELFF.

The J gene is TRBJ2-1, the V gene TRBV7-2; TRBD2 aligns across 8 bases. J gave up 2 bases and V 4 bases, and 7 bases lay outside the gene matches. Per germline, CDR1 SGHTA and CDR2 FQGNSA. This CDR3 has 16 amino acids. CDR3 sequence reads: CASSYRSGRTYNEQFF. The CDR3 nucleotides read TGTGCCAGCAGCTACAGGAGCGGGAGAACCTACAATGAGCAGTTCTTC.

The DNA for the CDR3 is TGCAGCGTTGAAGCTACCAGGGTTACCTACAATGAGCAGTTCTTC. It translates to CSVEATRVTYNEQFF. The chain joins TRBV29-1 to TRBJ2-1, with D tentatively TRBD1 (5 bases). CDR3 length: 15 residues. From germline, CDR1 is SQVTM and CDR2 ANQGSEA. Between the trimmed V and J ends, which lost 1 base and 2 bases, there was a span of 12 bases.

This sequence joins TRBV7-3 and TRBJ2-2; maybe TRBD2 (6 bases). Germline V gives CDR1 SGHTA, CDR2 FQGTGA. Trimming took off 6 bases at V and 3 bases at J, with 8 bases between the two ends. The length of the CDR3 is 13 residues. The CDR3: CASRPGDTGELFF. The CDR3, as DNA: TGTGCCAGCAGGCCGGGGGACACCGGGGAGCTGTTTTTT.

V gene TRBV19 combines with J gene TRBJ2-5; tentatively, D is TRBD1 (7 bases). The tail of the sequence fits TRBJ2-7 better, so the J call may be wrong. Germline assignment: CDR1 LNHDA and CDR2 SQIVND (reference sequence). The CDR3 contains 14 residues. The CDR3 reads CASREDRFTYEQYF. CDR3 nucleotide sequence: TGTGCCAGCAGGGAGGACAGGTTTACCTACGAGCAGTACTTC.

This clone was counted between two and nine times. The chain joins TRBV5-1 to TRBJ2-3; 10 bases fit TRBD1. This CDR3 is 17 amino acids long. The germline V gene has CDR1 SGHRS and CDR2 YFSETQ. The ends lost 6 bases at V and 3 bases at J; junction bases unmatched: 13. The CDR3 here is CASTAGGLDRGTDTQYF. In nucleotides, the CDR3 is TGCGCCAGCACAGCCGGCGGATTGGACAGGGGGACAGATACGCAGTATTTT.

The chain uses TRBV19 and TRBJ1-2; D is uncertain. The V end lost 4 bases, the J end lost 3 bases, and 15 bases lay between the germline ends. Germline-derived CDR1 and CDR2 are LNHDA and SQIVND (reference sequence). This CDR3 contains 15 residues. The CDR3 sequence is CASSRSDHGDYGYTF. CDR3 coding DNA: TGTGCCAGTAGTAGGTCAGACCACGGAGACTATGGCTACACCTTC.

The chain couples TRBV28 to TRBJ1-1, with 7 bases fitting TRBD1. Germline lookup yields CDR1 MDHEN and CDR2 SYDVKM. The CDR3 has 13 residues. V shed 2 bases, J shed 5 bases, and the junction held 2 bases outside the gene matches. The CDR3 here is CASSLEGQTEAFF. The CDR3 coding sequence is TGTGCCAGCAGTTTAGAGGGACAGACTGAAGCTTTCTTT.

The J gene is TRBJ1-1, the V gene TRBV9; D perhaps matches TRBD1 (6 bases). The germline gives CDR1 SGDLS, CDR2 YYNGEE. The ends were cut back, 4 bases at V and 3 bases at J, with 13 bases in the middle. The CDR3 contains 14 residues. Written as DNA, the CDR3 is TGTGCCAGCAGCACCTACGACAGGTACACTGAAGCTTTCTTT. Amino acid sequence: CASSTYDRYTEAFF.

The rearrangement links TRBV6-1 to TRBJ1-6; 9 positions agree with TRBD1. The CDR3 runs to 15 residues. Germline V gives CDR1 MNHNS, CDR2 SASEGT. J gave up 6 bases and V 6 bases, and 6 bases lay outside the gene matches. CDR3 bases: TGTGCCAGCAGACCCCGGACAGGGGCTAATTCACCCCTCCACTTT. It yields the protein CASRPRTGANSPLHF.

This sequence joins TRBV7-2 and TRBJ2-7, with TRBD2 matching over 8 bases. Per the germline V gene, CDR1 is SGHTA and CDR2 is FQGNSA. Trimming took 1 base from V and 3 from J; bases not matched to a gene: 5. This CDR3 has 15 amino acids. In DNA, the CDR3 is TGTGCCAGCAGCTTAGAGCCTAGCGGGCGCTACGAGCAGTACTTC. It codes for CASSLEPSGRYEQYF. Filled out from reference TRBV7-2 and TRBJ2-7, the complete variable domain reads GAGVSQSPSNKVTEKGKDVELRCDPISGHTALYWYRQSLGQGLEFLIYFQGNSAPDKSGLPSDRFSAERTGGSVSTLTIQRTQQEDSAVYLCASSLEPSGRYEQYFGPGTRLTVT.